The 13 T cell receptor beta chains below all came from one sample that was sequenced in a study of blood T cell repertoires in COVID-19. Profiled with immunoSEQ multiplex PCR; TCRdb holds only in-frame clones, not every one. The data contain roughly 150,000 clones, 87% of them singletons. Specimen: peripheral blood. Source of these receptors: a human donor in a cohort sampled during active COVID-19.

The gene calls are TRBV28 and TRBJ1-5; perhaps TRBD1 as D (6 bases). Per the germline V gene, CDR1 is MDHEN and CDR2 is SYDVKM. This CDR3 region has 16 residues. The V end was cut by 2 bases, the J end by 1 base, with 12 bases between. The CDR3 loop reads CASSLAGGWSNQPQHF. The DNA of the CDR3 is TGTGCCAGCAGTTTAGCTGGGGGCTGGAGCAATCAGCCCCAGCATTTT.

J is TRBJ1-2 and V is TRBV1; the table's D gene call, TRBD1, was not cross checked with the DNA. TRBV1 is designated a pseudogene. CDR3 length: 18 residues. CDR3 protein: CTSSQGRLGAKANYGYTF. DNA for the CDR3: TGCACCAGCAGCCAAGGCAGGTTGGGGGCCAAAGCTAACTATGGCTACACCTTC.

The chain couples TRBV4-2 to TRBJ2-5; TRBD1 matches at 9 bases. With V trimmed by 0 bases and J by 4 bases, 3 bases remained unmatched. CDR1 is LGHNA and CDR2 is YNFKEQ in the germline V gene. The CDR3 sequence is 15 residues long. The CDR3 nucleotides read TGTGCCAGCAGCCAAGAGGGACAGGGAGGAGAGACCCAGTACTTC. The encoded protein is CASSQEGQGGETQYF.

V usage is TRBV28 and J usage is TRBJ2-7, with 12 bases matching TRBD2. Unmatched junction bases numbered 9, after V lost 6 bases and J lost 3 bases. This CDR3 region has 16 residues. Germline V gives CDR1 MDHEN, CDR2 SYDVKM. The CDR3 here is CASSPTGLAGNYEQYF. The CDR3 DNA follows: TGTGCCAGCAGCCCGACCGGACTAGCGGGAAACTACGAGCAGTACTTC.

The CDR3 bases are TGTGCCAGCAGTTCCTACGGCTCTGGGGCCAACGTCCTGACTTTC. Translating it yields CASSSYGSGANVLTF. The rearrangement joins TRBV6-6 to TRBJ2-6; D unclear. The CDR3 runs to 15 residues. Trimming took 4 bases from V and 0 from J, leaving 7 bases between them. Germline values: CDR1 MNHNY, CDR2 SVGAGI (reference sequence).

This rearrangement joins TRBV7-9 to TRBJ1-2, with 10 bases fitting TRBD1. Germline assignment: CDR1 SEHNR and CDR2 FQNEAQ (reference sequence). CDR3 length equals 16 residues. The junction had 13 bases not matched to a gene; V was cut back by 6 bases and J by 6 bases. DNA of the CDR3: TGTGCCAGCAGGGGGTGGACGACAGGGGGCAATCATGGCTACACCTTC. It is translated as CASRGWTTGGNHGYTF.

J is TRBJ2-5 and V is TRBV3-1 (or the pseudogene TRBV3-2); 7 bases align to TRBD2. The CDR3 consists of 15 residues. V lost 3 bases to trimming and J lost 5 bases; unmatched junction nucleotides: 9. Germline V gives CDR1 LGHDT, CDR2 YNNKEL (reference sequence). CDR3 bases: TGTGCCAGCAGCCAGGGGGACTACCTCCGGGAGACCCAGTACTTC. It codes for CASSQGDYLRETQYF.

V usage is TRBV3-1 (or the pseudogene TRBV3-2) and J usage is TRBJ2-7, with 8 bases lining up with TRBD2. The CDR3 sequence is 16 residues long. CDR1 is LGHDT, CDR2 YNNKEL, per germline (reference sequence). The V gene end was trimmed by 4 bases and the J gene end by 4 bases; junction bases not matched to a gene: 12. The CDR3 DNA is TGTGCCAGCAGCCCGGGAAGGGCGGGAGGTTCTTACGAGCAGTACTTC. It yields the protein CASSPGRAGGSYEQYF.

The chain employs TRBV11-3 and TRBJ2-7; a possible D gene is TRBD1 (6 bases). Deletions cut 4 bases from V and 0 bases from J, with 13 bases between. The germline CDR1 and CDR2 sequences are SGHNT and YENEEA. CDR3 size: 15 residues. The CDR3 sequence: CASSSRQAFSYEQYF. In DNA form, the CDR3 reads TGTGCCAGCAGCTCGAGACAGGCCTTCTCCTACGAGCAGTACTTC. Supplemented by reference TRBV11-3 and TRBJ2-7, the full variable domain reads EAGVVQSPRYKIIEKKQPVAFWCNPISGHNTLYWYLQNLGQGPELLIRYENEEAVDDSQLPKDRFSAERLKGVDSTLKIQPAELGDSAVYLCASSSRQAFSYEQYFGPGTRLTVT.

V and J are TRBV6-5 and TRBJ2-5, with 8 positions matching TRBD1. The V gene's germline CDR1 is MNHEY and CDR2 SVGAGI. Losses at the gene ends were 2 bases for V and 7 bases for J; bases not matched to a gene: 6. The CDR3 sequence is 14 residues long. The CDR3 sequence is CASSYRQGAGTQYF. The CDR3, as DNA: TGTGCCAGCAGTTACAGGCAGGGGGCAGGGACCCAGTACTTC.

This clone was found a few times. This chain connects TRBV7-9 to TRBJ2-5; D is perhaps TRBD2 (5 bases). CDR3 length: 14 residues. Trimming shortened V by 5 bases and J by 3 bases, and 13 bases separated the two germline ends. Germline V lookup: CDR1 SEHNR, CDR2 FQNEAQ (reference sequence). The CDR3 DNA is TGTGCCAGCAGCCCATGGGAGCAGGAAGAGACCCAGTACTTC. This encodes CASSPWEQEETQYF.

The rearrangement joins TRBV19 to TRBJ2-2, with 12 bases aligning to TRBD1. Trimming removed 5 bases from V and 4 bases from J; junction bases left unmatched: 8. Germline loops: CDR1 LNHDA, CDR2 SQIVND (reference sequence). The CDR3 has 17 amino acids. The CDR3, as DNA: TGTGCCAGTAGTCCCAGGGACAGGGGGCTGGGCACCGGGGAGCTGTTTTTT. This sequence encodes CASSPRDRGLGTGELFF.

The gene calls are TRBV9 and TRBJ2-7; TRBD2 is a possible D gene (5 bases). This CDR3 is built from 16 residues. Trimming took 0 bases from V and 4 from J, leaving 17 bases between them. Germline values: CDR1 SGDLS, CDR2 YYNGEE. CDR3 DNA sequence: TGTGCCAGCAGCGTAGGGGTCATTTTGTGGACTTACGAGCAGTACTTC. It is translated as CASSVGVILWTYEQYF.